Each of the 8 T cell receptor beta chains below was sequenced from the same sample in a study of OX40 agonist ivuxolimab in advanced cancers. Assay used: immunoSEQ multiplex PCR; TCRdb lists only in-frame clones, some missing. The profile covers 78,000 or so clones, with 80% to 95% appearing a single time and roughly 10% taken by the ten largest. Sample: CD4+ or CD8+ T cells sorted from blood, taken in a trial of the OX40 agonist ivuxolimab. The receptors were sampled from an adult with an advanced solid tumor such as melanoma, head and neck, liver or kidney cancer.

V and J are TRBV6-6 and TRBJ1-1, with TRBD1 matching 7 bases. Germline trimming cut 3 bases from V and 3 bases from J; bases unmatched to any gene: 10. The germline gives CDR1 MNHNY, CDR2 SVGAGI (reference sequence). The CDR3 runs 16 residues. As DNA, the CDR3 is TGTGCCAGCAGTTATGGGGGAACAGGGGTCGACACTGAAGCTTTCTTT. Its translation is CASSYGGTGVDTEAFF.

The chain combines TRBV10-2 with TRBJ1-3, with 8 positions matching TRBD1. This CDR3 comprises 15 residues. V lost 10 bases and J lost 1; bases outside the gene matches: 9. In germline, CDR1 is WSHSY, CDR2 SAAADI. CDR3 bases: TGCGCCACTAAGGACAGGGCATTATCTGGAAACACCATATATTTT. As protein: CATKDRALSGNTIYF.

The chain carries TRBV7-7 and TRBJ2-3; 10 nucleotides agree with TRBD2. The V and J ends lost 5 bases and 2 bases, in that order; junction bases with no gene match: 4. Germline V gene sequence: CDR1 SSHAT, CDR2 FNYEAQ (reference sequence). CDR3 length equals 15 residues. As DNA, the CDR3 is TGTGCCAGCAGCGCCGGACTAGCGGACACAGATACGCAGTATTTT. This gives the protein CASSAGLADTDTQYF.

The genes are TRBV5-5 and TRBJ2-7, with D perhaps TRBD2 (5 bases). V shed 0 bases and J shed 3 bases, with 10 bases lying between them. The CDR3 length is 14 residues. Germline-derived CDR1 and CDR2 are SGHKS and YYEKEE (reference sequence). CDR3 sequence reads: CASSLGGVLYEQYF. DNA for the CDR3: TGTGCCAGCAGCTTGGGGGGAGTCCTCTACGAGCAGTACTTC.

The chain is built from TRBV7-6 and TRBJ1-6; D gene unclear. V lost 6 bases and J 7 bases, leaving 10 bases between the germline ends. The CDR3 is made up of 13 amino acids. The germline V gene has CDR1 SGHVS and CDR2 FNYEAQ. As DNA, the CDR3 is TGTGCCAGCAGGCCAGAACCCAATTCACCCCTCCACTTT. Its protein is CASRPEPNSPLHF.

The genes are TRBV2 and TRBJ2-1, with TRBD2 identical over 12 bases. CDR1 and CDR2 (germline): SNHLY, FYNNEI. V lost 7 bases, J lost 5 bases, and 6 bases stayed unmatched. The CDR3 has 15 residues. CDR3 in DNA: TGTGCCAGCACCCGACTAGCGGGGGATAACAATGAGCAGTTCTTC. Translated, it gives CASTRLAGDNNEQFF.

The rearrangement links TRBV4-1 to TRBJ1-2; 7 bases are shared with TRBD1. The germline CDR1 and CDR2 sequences are MGHRA and YSYEKL. The CDR3 sequence is 14 residues long. Germline trimming cut 4 bases from V and 2 bases from J; bases unmatched to any gene: 4. The CDR3: CASSPLTGNYGYTF. The CDR3 DNA follows: TGCGCCAGCAGCCCATTGACAGGGAACTATGGCTACACCTTC.

The chain couples TRBV9 to TRBJ1-2; weak D call: TRBD1 (6 bases). The V and J ends lost 0 bases and 5 bases respectively, with 11 bases between them. The CDR3 is 14 amino acids. The germline CDR1 and CDR2 sequences are SGDLS and YYNGEE. The CDR3 DNA is TGTGCCAGCAGCGTAGATGGGGGCTCTTATGGCTACACCTTC. It encodes CASSVDGGSYGYTF.